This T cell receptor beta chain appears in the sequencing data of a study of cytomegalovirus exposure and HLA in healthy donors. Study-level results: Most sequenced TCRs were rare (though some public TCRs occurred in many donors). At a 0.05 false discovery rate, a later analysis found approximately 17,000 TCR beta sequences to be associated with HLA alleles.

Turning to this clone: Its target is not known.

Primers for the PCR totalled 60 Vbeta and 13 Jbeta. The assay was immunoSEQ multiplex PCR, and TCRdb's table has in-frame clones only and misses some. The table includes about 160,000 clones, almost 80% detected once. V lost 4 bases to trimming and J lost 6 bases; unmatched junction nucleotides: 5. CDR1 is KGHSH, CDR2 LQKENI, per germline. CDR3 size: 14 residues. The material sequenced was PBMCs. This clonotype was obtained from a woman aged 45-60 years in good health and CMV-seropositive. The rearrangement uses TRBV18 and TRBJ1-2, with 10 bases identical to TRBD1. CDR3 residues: CASSLGQGGDGYTF. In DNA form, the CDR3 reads TGTGCCAGCTCACTTGGACAGGGGGGCGATGGCTACACCTTC.